The 17 T cell receptor beta chains below were found in one sample sequenced in a study of control samples from healthy donors and cancer patients. TCRdb keeps only in-frame clones here, not all; method: immunoSEQ multiplex PCR. The sample carries some 95,000 clones, around 90% recorded once. Material: blood. The source is a human donor in good health. The donor label of this sample is uncertain.

This clone was recorded a few times. This rearrangement joins TRBV6-1 to TRBJ2-1; TRBD1 agrees at 9 bases. Germline values: CDR1 MNHNS, CDR2 SASEGT. J gave up 3 bases and V 1 base, and 1 base lay outside the gene matches. CDR3 size: 15 residues. Here the CDR3 reads CASSEDRGLYNEQFF. The CDR3 DNA reads as TGTGCCAGCAGTGAAGACAGGGGGCTCTACAATGAGCAGTTCTTC.

The chain recombines TRBV6-5 with TRBJ1-6, with D unresolved. The ends were cut back, 2 bases at V and 8 bases at J, with 13 bases in the middle. The CDR3 is made up of 15 amino acids. Germline V gene lookup returns CDR1 MNHEY and CDR2 SVGAGI. The CDR3 sequence: CASSYDGRRDSPLHF. CDR3 bases: TGTGCCAGCAGTTACGATGGCAGGAGGGATTCACCCCTCCACTTT.

The chain is built from TRBV21-1 and TRBJ1-1. TRBV21-1 is designated a pseudogene. CDR3 length: 17 residues. The DNA for the CDR3 is TGTGCCAGCAGCAAAGCGCTTGATTCGTGGACTCACACTGAAGCTTTCTTT. Amino acids: CASSKALDSWTHTEAFF.

This clone was seen just once. The J gene is TRBJ2-7, the V gene TRBV2; D gene uncertain. Germline loops: CDR1 SNHLY, CDR2 FYNNEI. The CDR3 has 16 amino acids. V gave up 2 bases and J gave up 0 bases, with 14 bases separating them. The CDR3 spells CASSEIRPRSSYEQYF. DNA for the CDR3: TGTGCCAGCAGTGAAATCAGACCGAGGAGCTCCTACGAGCAGTACTTC.

The J gene is TRBJ1-5, the V gene TRBV15; D might be TRBD1 (5 bases). V shed 0 bases and J shed 4 bases, with 19 bases lying between them. CDR3 length: 18 amino acids. Germline V lookup: CDR1 LNHNV, CDR2 YYDKDF (reference sequence). The CDR3 loop reads CATSRDVYSREGNQPQHF. In DNA, the CDR3 is TGTGCCACCAGCAGAGATGTTTATAGCAGGGAGGGAAATCAGCCCCAGCATTTT.

This clone occurred once. The chain carries TRBV7-9 and TRBJ2-2; D perhaps matches TRBD1 (6 bases). Trimming stripped 10 bases from V and 2 bases from J, with 11 bases between. The CDR3 spans 13 residues. Germline values: CDR1 SEHNR, CDR2 FQNEAQ (reference sequence). The CDR3 DNA is TGTGCCACCCGGGACACAAACACCGGGGAGCTGTTTTTT. This sequence encodes CATRDTNTGELFF.

V gene TRBV7-9 combines with J gene TRBJ1-5; D may be TRBD1 (6 bases). From germline, CDR1 is SEHNR and CDR2 FQNEAQ (reference sequence). The CDR3 consists of 15 residues. Between the trimmed V and J ends, which lost 1 base and 6 bases, there was a span of 13 bases. The CDR3 protein is CASSLGGQPFQPQHF. As DNA, the CDR3 is TGTGCCAGCAGCTTAGGCGGACAGCCATTTCAGCCCCAGCATTTT.

The chain links TRBV3-1 (or the pseudogene TRBV3-2) to TRBJ1-1; D remains ambiguous. Trimming stripped 0 bases from V and 3 bases from J, with 8 bases between. The V gene's germline CDR1 is LGHDT and CDR2 YNNKEL (reference sequence). The CDR3 has 14 amino acids. The CDR3 nucleotides are TGTGCCAGCAGCCAAGACCAGGTTTACACTGAAGCTTTCTTT. Translation gives CASSQDQVYTEAFF.

The CDR3 is CASSGDREENEKLFF. The CDR3 DNA follows: TGTGCCAGCTCGGGGGACAGGGAAGAAAACGAAAAACTGTTTTTT. V and J are TRBV6-5 and TRBJ1-4; 9 bases agree with TRBD1. The CDR3 contains 15 residues. Germline CDR1 and CDR2: MNHEY and SVGAGI. The trim removed 8 bases at V and 8 bases at J, leaving 12 bases unmatched.

The genes are TRBV9 and TRBJ2-3; the D gene is possibly TRBD2 (6 bases). Looked up from germline, CDR1 is SGDLS and CDR2 is YYNGEE. The V gene lost 6 bases and the J gene lost 2 bases, with 19 bases spanning the gap. This CDR3 is 16 amino acids long. The CDR3 spells CASTPTGTDYTDTQYF. In DNA form, the CDR3 reads TGTGCCAGCACCCCCACCGGGACTGATTACACAGATACGCAGTATTTT. The full variable domain, rest sourced from reference TRBV9 and TRBJ2-3, is DSGVTQTPKHLITATGQRVTLRCSPRSGDLSVYWYQQSLDQGLQFLIQYYNGEERAKGNILERFSAQQFPDLHSELNLSSLELGDSALYFCASTPTGTDYTDTQYFGPGTRLTVL.

The V gene is TRBV27, the J gene TRBJ1-5; maybe TRBD1 (5 bases). Trimming took 7 bases from V and 9 from J, leaving 13 bases between them. Germline CDR1 and CDR2: MNHEY and SMNVEV (reference sequence). This CDR3 comprises 12 residues. In DNA, the CDR3 is TGTGCCAGCAACCCCCCTGGGGGGCCCCAGCATTTT. This codes for CASNPPGGPQHF.

The chain links TRBV4-3 to TRBJ2-3; D is possibly TRBD2 (5 bases). Germline CDR1 and CDR2: LGHNA and YSLEER. V was clipped by 0 bases and J by 4 bases, with 11 bases between them. The CDR3 is made up of 15 amino acids. The CDR3 region is CASSQDTGSSDTQYF. The CDR3 nucleotides read TGCGCCAGCAGCCAAGATACGGGATCTTCAGATACGCAGTATTTT.

This clone was observed a single time. The V and J genes are TRBV6-5 and TRBJ2-1; no firm D call. CDR1 is MNHEY, CDR2 SVGAGI, per germline. The CDR3 extends over 15 amino acids. Trimming removed 6 bases from V and 0 bases from J, with 12 bases in between. In nucleotides, the CDR3 is TGTGCCAGCAGGCCATCTTATAACTCCTACAATGAGCAGTTCTTC. This codes for CASRPSYNSYNEQFF.

This CDR3 is CASSLQRQASGNTIYF. In DNA form, the CDR3 reads TGTGCCAGCAGCTTGCAACGACAGGCCTCTGGAAACACCATATATTTT. V usage is TRBV5-6 and J usage is TRBJ1-3; a weak D match, TRBD1 (6 bases). V was pared by 1 base and J by 0 bases, with 11 bases between. The CDR3 is made up of 16 amino acids. The germline V gene encodes CDR1 SGHDT and CDR2 YYEEEE.

The rearrangement links TRBV4-1 to TRBJ1-2; D remains unclear. The CDR3 has 15 residues. Germline V gives CDR1 MGHRA, CDR2 YSYEKL. With 0 bases removed from V and 5 bases from J, the gap between germline ends came to 13 bases. CDR3 region: CASSQDPRSQYGYTF. Here the CDR3 DNA reads TGCGCCAGCAGCCAAGATCCGAGGAGTCAATATGGCTACACCTTC.

V usage is TRBV29-1 and J usage is TRBJ1-2, with a weak D call TRBD1 (6 bases). The CDR3 spans 16 residues. The V end was cut by 2 bases, the J end by 1 base, with 17 bases between. Germline CDR1 reads SQVTM; CDR2 reads ANQGSEA. The CDR3 DNA sequence: TGCAGCGTTGAAATGGGGGGGGCGAGAAGTAACTATGGCTACACCTTC. It codes for CSVEMGGARSNYGYTF.

The J gene is TRBJ1-2, the V gene TRBV24-1; D is ambiguous. The CDR3 is made up of 14 amino acids. Germline CDR1 KGHDR, CDR2 SFDVKD. Deletions cut 3 bases from V and 0 bases from J, with 7 bases between. The CDR3 spells CATSDRTANYGYTF. CDR3 DNA sequence: TGTGCCACCAGTGATCGGACGGCTAACTATGGCTACACCTTC.